Following are 13 T cell receptor beta chains from one sample sequenced in a study of T cell responses to AZD1222 COVID-19 vaccine. Libraries were prepared by immunoSEQ multiplex PCR; TCRdb keeps only in-frame clonotypes and omits some of them. The data contain roughly 140,000 clones, approximately 90% of them singletons. The specimen was peripheral blood, collected on day 0 of MenACWY control vaccination. Source of these receptors: an adult in good health.

The V call is TRBV24-1, the J call TRBJ2-5; D is undetermined. Germline assignment: CDR1 KGHDR and CDR2 SFDVKD. Trimming cost V 2 bases and J 9 bases, with 9 bases left between them. This CDR3 comprises 12 residues. The DNA of the CDR3 is TGTGCCACCAGTGATTCACAGACACCCCAGTACTTC. It translates to CATSDSQTPQYF.

The gene calls are TRBV7-9 and TRBJ2-1, with 11 bases aligning to TRBD1. With V trimmed by 4 bases and J by 8 bases, 4 bases remained unmatched. Germline V gives CDR1 SEHNR, CDR2 FQNEAQ (reference sequence). CDR3 length: 14 residues. CDR3 residues: CASSSRTGGDEQFF. The CDR3 DNA follows: TGTGCCAGCAGCTCTCGGACAGGGGGCGATGAGCAGTTCTTC.

The chain uses TRBV28 and TRBJ2-1; D remains unclear. V was shortened by 10 bases and J by 5 bases, with 9 bases between the two germline ends. Per germline, CDR1 MDHEN and CDR2 SYDVKM. The CDR3 length is 11 residues. The CDR3 here is CATVRDNEQFF. The CDR3, as DNA: TGTGCCACCGTTCGAGACAATGAGCAGTTCTTC.

The chain recombines TRBV19 with TRBJ1-1; D gene unclear. Trimming left V 3 bases short and J 3 bases short, with 8 bases between. This CDR3 region has 13 residues. CDR1 is LNHDA, CDR2 SQIVND, per germline (reference sequence). In DNA, the CDR3 is TGTGCCAGTAGTATTGACACGGACACTGAAGCTTTCTTT. It specifies CASSIDTDTEAFF.

The genes are TRBV19 and TRBJ2-7; D possibly matches TRBD1 or TRBD2 (5 bases each). V lost 5 bases, J lost 2 bases, and 10 bases lay in between. Germline lookup yields CDR1 LNHDA and CDR2 SQIVND (reference sequence). The CDR3 has 13 amino acids. Here the CDR3 reads CASSPGTTYEQYF. CDR3 in DNA: TGTGCCAGTAGTCCAGGGACGACCTACGAGCAGTACTTC.

The V and J genes are TRBV6-2 or TRBV6-3 and TRBJ2-1; 7 nucleotides match TRBD2. V trimming: 5 bases; J trimming: 7 bases; junction bases outside the gene matches: 14. Germline loops: CDR1 MNHEY, CDR2 SVGEGT. There are 16 residues in the CDR3. The DNA of the CDR3 is TGTGCCAGCAGTCGCCTTGGAGCGGGGCTCGGGAATGAGCAGTTCTTC. Its translation is CASSRLGAGLGNEQFF.

The chain carries TRBV18 and TRBJ1-5; possible D gene TRBD1, 5 bases. V was trimmed by 0 bases and J by 2 bases, leaving 11 bases between them. Germline V gives CDR1 KGHSH, CDR2 LQKENI. The CDR3 has 16 residues. CDR3 in amino acids: CASSPPGQGGNQPQHF. CDR3 sequence (DNA): TGTGCCAGCTCACCACCAGGGCAGGGTGGCAATCAGCCCCAGCATTTT.

CDR3 amino acids: CASSLDLPYEQYF. CDR3 coding DNA: TGTGCCAGCAGCTTAGATTTGCCCTACGAGCAGTACTTC. The chain is built from TRBV7-2 and TRBJ2-7; D remains ambiguous. Germline CDR1 is SGHTA and CDR2 is FQGNSA. V dropped 1 base and J dropped 2 bases, with 6 bases sitting between them. The CDR3 is 13 residues long. The complete variable domain, with remaining parts taken from reference TRBV7-2 and TRBJ2-7, reads GAGVSQSPSNKVTEKGKDVELRCDPISGHTALYWYRQSLGQGLEFLIYFQGNSAPDKSGLPSDRFSAERTGGSVSTLTIQRTQQEDSAVYLCASSLDLPYEQYFGPGTRLTVT.

Here the CDR3 DNA reads TGCGCCAGCAGCTTGGACCTTACGGACAGGGCTGATGAAGCTTTCTTT. It specifies CASSLDLTDRADEAFF. The J gene is TRBJ1-1, the V gene TRBV5-1, with TRBD1 matching 8 bases. V dropped 0 bases and J dropped 7; count of bases not matched to a gene: 11. CDR3 length: 16 residues. The germline V gene encodes CDR1 SGHRS and CDR2 YFSETQ.

This chain connects TRBV6-5 to TRBJ2-2; possible D gene TRBD1, 6 bases. The CDR3 consists of 15 residues. V lost 8 bases to trimming and J lost 3 bases, with 16 bases between them. Germline-derived CDR1 and CDR2 are MNHEY and SVGAGI. The CDR3, as DNA: TGTGCCAGCGCTTCTGGGGGCGCGGACACCGGGGAGCTGTTTTTT. It specifies CASASGGADTGELFF.

The chain recombines TRBV6-5 with TRBJ2-2, with D unclear. Looked up from germline, CDR1 is MNHEY and CDR2 is SVGAGI. The CDR3 sequence is 15 residues long. V gave up 8 bases and J gave up 6 bases, with 19 bases separating them. The CDR3 DNA is TGTGCCAGCCGCGGCCGGAGTTCCTCCGCCGGGGAGCTGTTTTTT. Its protein product is CASRGRSSSAGELFF.

The V and J genes are TRBV9 and TRBJ2-1; D is possibly TRBD2 (6 bases). This CDR3 region has 13 residues. CDR1 SGDLS and CDR2 YYNGEE come from the germline V gene. The V end was cut by 4 bases, the J end by 6 bases, with 11 bases between. CDR3 bases: TGTGCCAGCAGCTCCCGAGCGGGCAATGAGCAGTTCTTC. As protein: CASSSRAGNEQFF.

CDR3 sequence: CSVAVHNYGYTF. CDR3 nucleotides: TGCAGCGTTGCGGTCCATAACTATGGCTACACCTTC. The V gene is TRBV29-1, the J gene TRBJ1-2; D not certain. Germline V gene lookup returns CDR1 SQVTM and CDR2 ANQGSEA. There are 12 residues in the CDR3. Trimming left V 4 bases short and J 1 base short, with 7 bases between.